This T cell receptor beta chain emerged from a study of T cells in Graves' hyperthyroidism and ophthalmopathy. General study results and limits: It was a median around 6 months before onset that the model predicted ophthalmopathy. Separating ophthalmopathy from stable hyperthyroidism was achieved by a 13 V-J model.

Clinical symptoms, serum thyroxine, TRAb, thyroid ultrasound and orbital computed tomography established diagnosis. Concerning this clonotype itself: Its cognate antigen is unknown.

Germline V gene lookup returns CDR1 SGHKS and CDR2 YYEKEE (reference sequence). The ends were cut back, 0 bases at V and 4 bases at J, with 10 bases in the middle. The CDR3 has 15 residues. TCR beta CDR3 sequences were amplified from RNA transcripts. In the first-round RT-PCR of the TCR CDR3, the HTBI primer set was used. MiXCR was run by TCRdb on the multiplex PCR reads, yielding one entry per CDR3 protein. The sample lists fewer than 650,000 distinct CDR3 sequences, 40% to 50% occurring once. This chain joins TRBV5-5 and TRBJ2-2; D is unclear. The sequence was collected from an adult woman with Graves' disease, either hyperthyroidism or ophthalmopathy (not recorded which). The sequenced sample consisted of peripheral blood or thyroid tissue (not recorded which). The CDR3 spells CASSLGQYSTGELFF. CDR3 DNA: TGTGCCAGCAGCTTGGGGCAGTATAGCACCGGGGAGCTGTTTTTT.